This T cell receptor (beta chain) came from a study of technical replicates of blood from a handful of donors. CDR3 length: 15 residues. V shed 8 bases, J shed 8 bases, and the junction held 15 bases outside the gene matches. In germline, CDR1 is SGHTA, CDR2 FQGNSA. This table comes from immunoSEQ multiplex PCR, and its TCRdb copy is limited to in-frame clones, with some not included. The sample lists about 81,000 clones; more than 90% were seen once. The specimen was T cells isolated from PBMCs. The chain carries TRBV7-2 and TRBJ1-1, with TRBD1 matching over 9 bases. The sequence was obtained from a human donor in good health. CDR3 in DNA: TGTGCCAGCGGACATCGACAGGGGGTTACTCAAGAAGCTTTCTTT. Translating gives CASGHRQGVTQEAFF.